The present entry profiles one T cell receptor beta chain with its context. The antigen remains unidentified. The donors were members of the validation cohort comprising over a hundred subjects, separate from the roughly 700-subject first cohort. CDR1 is MDHEN and CDR2 is SYDVKM in the germline V gene. This CDR3 contains 15 residues. V was clipped by 6 bases and J by 6 bases, with 18 bases between them. Sequencing was performed with immunoSEQ multiplex PCR; in TCRdb, only in-frame clones are kept and a portion is missing. The sample carries some 150,000 clones, around 90% recorded once. The sample comes from a study of cytomegalovirus exposure and HLA in healthy donors. Looking at the study overall: The same platform used for the approximately 700 first-cohort repertoires was also used for the 95 to 150 validation repertoires, as a later analysis reported. Study-level findings and limits: With high specificity and sensitivity, the classifier reportedly diagnosed cytomegalovirus status.

The V call is TRBV28, the J call TRBJ2-1; a possible D gene is TRBD2 (5 bases). The receptor's source is a woman aged 18 to 35 in good health and CMV-seropositive. Sequencing was performed on PBMCs. The CDR3 nucleotides read TGTGCCAGCAGCCGCCTAGCAGCCCCAGCCAATGAGCAGTTCTTC. Amino acids: CASSRLAAPANEQFF. The whole variable domain, filled in from reference TRBV28 and TRBJ2-1, reads DVKVTQSSRYLVKRTGEKVFLECVQDMDHENMFWYRQDPGLGLRLIYFSYDVKMKEKGDIPEGYSVSREKKERFSLILESASTNQTSMYLCASSRLAAPANEQFFGPGTRLTVL.